Listed below are T cell receptor beta chains from one sample, sequenced in a study of blood T cell repertoires in COVID-19. Method: immunoSEQ multiplex PCR; TCRdb's copy keeps in-frame clones and lacks some. The table lists around 190,000 clones, nearly 90% of them singletons. The sequenced sample was peripheral blood. Receptors originate from a man in his forties or fifties with COVID-19, enrolled during active disease. The CDR3 runs from the conserved cysteine through the conserved F or W. The order of the fields is V gene, clone size, J gene, CDR3 protein. For some rows the clone size is stated as once, few or many, or as a class when expanded; others skip it.

TRBV6-1,.,TRBJ2-7,CASSEFTEQPYEQYF
TRBV11-2,.,TRBJ2-1,CASSSQTSGSSGEQFF
TRBV29-1,.,TRBJ2-7,CSVQAGVSYEQYF
TRBV27,.,TRBJ2-7,CASSFGGSLYEQYF
TRBV27,once,TRBJ2-1,CASKRGTAGDNEQFF
TRBV21-1,.,TRBJ2-5,CASSVLKRQDKETQYF
TRBV27,.,TRBJ2-1,CASSLLGSGDGNEQFF
TRBV9,.,TRBJ2-6,CASTPGSGANVLTF
TRBV27,.,TRBJ2-4,CASSSAKGAFGIQYF
TRBV6-5,few,TRBJ1-5,CASSYRVPTSDQPQHF
TRBV9,.,TRBJ1-5,CASSPGEYSNQPQHF
TRBV18,.,TRBJ1-1,CASSPRAEVTEAFF
TRBV7-2,once,TRBJ2-7,CASSLVDIYEQYF
TRBV7-9,.,TRBJ2-5,CASSFLAGGETQYF
TRBV6-5,.,TRBJ2-1,CASRRQGRNEQFF
TRBV7-3,few,TRBJ2-3,CASSLTGQGTDTQYF
TRBV28,.,TRBJ1-2,CASFRQGGYGYTF
TRBV6-5,.,TRBJ2-7,CASSYSRMNYEQYF
TRBV3-1/TRBV3-2,few,TRBJ1-2,CASSQEGTRGYTF
TRBV7-2,few,TRBJ1-6,CASSYTGGGNSPLHF
TRBV23-1,.,TRBJ2-7,CASSPSGEAYEQYF
TRBV30,.,TRBJ1-6,CAWSAFTDSPLHF
TRBV7-2,.,TRBJ2-1,CASSLNAPGTGAAHEQFF
TRBV5-1,.,TRBJ2-7,CASSLGDRYEQYF
TRBV9,.,TRBJ2-3,CASSVEGTRSTDTQYF
TRBV7-9,.,TRBJ1-5,CASSLGVGGAQPQHF
TRBV5-1,.,TRBJ1-4,CASSLHRGWTETNEKLFF
TRBV28,.,TRBJ2-5,CASSSPMGAQETQYF
TRBV7-2,.,TRBJ1-2,CASSIGQVVDYGYTF
TRBV9,.,TRBJ2-1,CASSVVASGGNEQFF
TRBV20-1,.,TRBJ1-5,CSASLAAHSNQPQHF
TRBV12-2,.,TRBJ2-7,CASRLLDRRRDDEQYF
TRBV11-2,.,TRBJ2-1,CASSFMTSGVYNEQFF
TRBV3-1/TRBV3-2,.,TRBJ2-3,CASTPTSGGVVAQYF
TRBV7-3,.,TRBJ2-1,CASSLSLAGGSYNEQFF
TRBV30,.,TRBJ2-7,CAWSSGGYEQYF
TRBV15,.,TRBJ2-2,CATSRGLENTGELFF
TRBV5-6,.,TRBJ2-7,CASATLGQFNEQYF
TRBV6-5,few,TRBJ1-5,CASSPRGEPQHF
TRBV6-5,.,TRBJ2-2,CATSRGWSGTGELFF
TRBV12-3/TRBV12-4,.,.,CASTSGNQETQYF
TRBV2,once,TRBJ2-7,CASSQLAGSYEQYF
TRBV6-5,.,TRBJ2-3,CASSYRGGADTQYF
TRBV4-2,.,TRBJ2-5,CASSQVGTGGLRETQYF
TRBV4-3,few,TRBJ1-4,CASSQDLSTWEKLFF
TRBV7-9,.,TRBJ1-4,CASSIQSGVEKLFF
TRBV29-1,.,TRBJ1-4,CSVAEGTDNEKLFF
TRBV27,.,TRBJ2-3,CASSLTAGGSTDTQYF
TRBV5-5,few,TRBJ2-6,CASSLGGQGFWSGANVLTF
TRBV3-1/TRBV3-2,.,TRBJ2-3,CASSKGLAEITDTQYF
TRBV7-9,.,TRBJ2-3,CASSVGLVLTDTQYF
TRBV6-2/TRBV6-3,few,TRBJ2-3,CASSFSSASTDTQYF
TRBV4-2,.,TRBJ2-1,CASSPRLDVGAYNEQFF
TRBV6-5,.,TRBJ1-5,CASSPGTNSNQPQHF
TRBV19,.,TRBJ2-2,CASRPGQGAGELFF
TRBV5-4,few,TRBJ2-7,CASSRGGESSYEQYF
TRBV5-1,.,TRBJ2-1,CASSLTPLAGSSYNEQFF
TRBV9,.,TRBJ2-7,CASSVDGGGLREQYF
TRBV15,.,TRBJ2-4,CATSRDQGASYF
TRBV6-6,.,TRBJ2-1,CASSWREGGGYNEQFF